This entry lists 18 T cell receptor beta chains sequenced from one sample in a study of Ad26.COV2.S vaccination and SARS-CoV-2 variants. The repertoire was sequenced with immunoSEQ multiplex PCR; TCRdb's copy has only in-frame clones and lacks some. The sample lists around 350,000 clones, around 92% occurring once. Sequencing used peripheral blood, obtained after recovery from COVID-19. Receptors originate from a human donor who had recovered from COVID-19.

The V and J genes are TRBV2 and TRBJ2-1; D uncertain. Germline V gene data show CDR1 as SNHLY and CDR2 as FYNNEI. Trimming shortened V by 0 bases and J by 6 bases, and 6 bases separated the two germline ends. The CDR3 extends over 13 amino acids. CDR3 amino acids: CASSEAWANEQFF. In DNA form, the CDR3 reads TGTGCCAGCAGTGAAGCTTGGGCCAATGAGCAGTTCTTC.

The table lists this clone with a count of one. The chain is built from TRBV4-1 and TRBJ1-6; 7 bases align to TRBD1. Germline CDR1 reads MGHRA; CDR2 reads YSYEKL. The CDR3 extends over 17 amino acids. Germline trimming cut 0 bases from V and 3 bases from J; bases unmatched to any gene: 5. The CDR3 bases are TGCGCCAGCAGCCAAGATGGAGGGGGCGACTATAATTCACCCCTCCACTTT. This codes for CASSQDGGGDYNSPLHF.

The V call is TRBV9, the J call TRBJ1-6; D unresolved. Germline-derived CDR1 and CDR2 are SGDLS and YYNGEE. The ends were cut back, 0 bases at V and 6 bases at J, with 4 bases in the middle. CDR3 length: 13 residues. Here the CDR3 reads CASSVGGNSPLHF. The CDR3 coding sequence is TGTGCCAGCAGCGTAGGCGGTAATTCACCCCTCCACTTT.

This clone appeared once. The J gene is TRBJ2-1, the V gene TRBV5-6; D remains unclear. The CDR3 runs 12 residues. V shed 0 bases and J shed 8 bases, with 6 bases lying between them. The germline gives CDR1 SGHDT, CDR2 YYEEEE. Here the CDR3 reads CASSLGVDEQFF. DNA for the CDR3: TGTGCCAGCAGCTTGGGGGTTGATGAGCAGTTCTTC. Combining the CDR3 with reference TRBV5-6 and TRBJ2-1 gives the whole variable domain DAGVTQSPTHLIKTRGQQVTLRCSPKSGHDTVSWYQQALGQGPQFIFQYYEEEERQRGNFPDRFSGHQFPNYSSELNVNALLLGDSALYLCASSLGVDEQFFGPGTRLTVL.

The chain joins TRBV11-2 to TRBJ2-1; 12 bases map to TRBD2. There are 19 residues in the CDR3. The germline V gene has CDR1 SGHAT and CDR2 FQNNGV. V trimming: 5 bases; J trimming: 0 bases; junction bases outside the gene matches: 11. CDR3 amino acids: CASSPAGTSGFSSYNEQFF. As DNA, the CDR3 is TGTGCCAGCAGCCCAGCGGGGACTAGCGGGTTTAGCTCCTACAATGAGCAGTTCTTC.

The chain has TRBV3-1 (or the pseudogene TRBV3-2) and TRBJ2-5; TRBD1 matches 7 bases. V lost 2 bases and J lost 2; bases outside the gene matches: 11. The length of the CDR3 is 17 residues. Germline V CDR1 and CDR2: LGHDT, YNNKEL (reference sequence). The CDR3: CASSQFSGTERQETQYF. The CDR3 nucleotides read TGTGCCAGCAGCCAATTCTCCGGGACAGAAAGACAAGAGACCCAGTACTTC.

The chain is built from TRBV6-2 or TRBV6-3 and TRBJ2-2; possible D gene TRBD1, 5 bases. The V and J ends lost 4 bases and 6 bases respectively, with 15 bases between them. The germline V gene encodes CDR1 MNHEY and CDR2 SVGEGT. The CDR3 is made up of 15 amino acids. CDR3 residues: CASSLQSGYSGELFF. CDR3 nucleotides: TGTGCCAGCAGTTTACAATCAGGGTATTCCGGGGAGCTGTTTTTT.

The V gene is TRBV29-1, the J gene TRBJ2-7, with no clear D. Trimming left V 1 base short and J 2 bases short, with 9 bases between. CDR1 and CDR2 from the germline V gene are SQVTM and ANQGSEA. The CDR3 is 13 residues long. CDR3 region: CSVEVGTTYEQYF. Here the CDR3 DNA reads TGCAGCGTTGAAGTGGGCACCACCTACGAGCAGTACTTC.

The chain employs TRBV28 and TRBJ1-5; 10 nucleotides match TRBD1. With 6 bases clipped from V and 9 bases from J, the junction kept 11 bases outside the gene matches. The CDR3 is 15 amino acids. The V gene's germline CDR1 is MDHEN and CDR2 SYDVKM. CDR3 in amino acids: CASRSGTGVPRPQHF. In nucleotides, the CDR3 is TGTGCCAGCAGGTCCGGGACAGGGGTTCCGCGGCCCCAGCATTTT.

The chain is built from TRBV24-1 and TRBJ2-3; D not resolved. The CDR3 extends over 13 amino acids. Trimming removed 1 base from V and 4 bases from J, with 5 bases in between. CDR1 and CDR2 (germline): KGHDR, SFDVKD. The CDR3 loop reads CATSDLLADTQYF. CDR3 in DNA: TGTGCCACCAGTGATTTATTGGCAGATACGCAGTATTTT.

This clone occurred once. V usage is TRBV13 and J usage is TRBJ2-3, with D perhaps TRBD2 (6 bases). CDR1 and CDR2 from the germline V gene are PRHDT and FYEKMQ (reference sequence). Trimming cost V 4 bases and J 2 bases, with 19 bases left between them. The CDR3 runs 17 residues. The CDR3 sequence is CASSSLDLAANTDTQYF. For the CDR3, the DNA is TGTGCCAGCAGCTCCCTCGATTTAGCGGCGAACACAGATACGCAGTATTTT.

The CDR3 region has the DNA TGTGCCAGCAGCTCCAGGATGAAAGACAACGAGCAGTACTTC. As protein: CASSSRMKDNEQYF. The chain recombines TRBV5-4 with TRBJ2-7; D is uncertain. V was clipped by 3 bases and J by 5 bases, with 15 bases between them. Germline V gene data show CDR1 as SGHNT and CDR2 as YYREEE (reference sequence). The length of the CDR3 is 14 residues.

The V and J genes are TRBV7-9 and TRBJ1-1; D uncertain. Trimming removed 5 bases at V and 1 base at J, with 11 bases between. The CDR3 has 14 amino acids. Germline assignment: CDR1 SEHNR and CDR2 FQNEAQ (reference sequence). CDR3 residues: CASSPTTPNTEAFF. CDR3 DNA sequence: TGTGCCAGCAGCCCCACGACACCGAACACTGAAGCTTTCTTT.

The chain combines TRBV19 with TRBJ2-1; D perhaps matches TRBD1 (5 bases). Germline loops: CDR1 LNHDA, CDR2 SQIVND (reference sequence). V was shortened by 2 bases and J by 1 base, with 18 bases between the two germline ends. The CDR3 is made up of 18 amino acids. DNA of the CDR3: TGTGCCAGTAGTATATCGCAGGGCCGTCGACCTTCCTACAATGAGCAGTTCTTC. Amino acids: CASSISQGRRPSYNEQFF.

The gene calls are TRBV12-5 and TRBJ2-7; D is undetermined. CDR1 and CDR2 from the germline V gene are LGHNT and FRNRAP. The CDR3 extends over 12 amino acids. Trimming cost V 3 bases and J 2 bases, with 5 bases left between them. CDR3 amino acids: CASGFSPYEQYF. The CDR3, as DNA: TGTGCTAGTGGTTTCTCACCCTACGAGCAGTACTTC.

CDR3 bases: TGTGCCAGCACCCCCGGGGGACAAGAGACCCAGTACTTC. This encodes CASTPGGQETQYF. The chain has TRBV9 and TRBJ2-5; D possibly corresponds to TRBD2 (6 bases). Germline CDR1 and CDR2: SGDLS and YYNGEE. The CDR3 has 13 amino acids. The ends were cut back, 6 bases at V and 2 bases at J, with 11 bases in the middle.

The V and J genes are TRBV10-1 and TRBJ2-7; TRBD1 matches at 9 bases. V gave up 3 bases and J gave up 5 bases; unmatched junction bases: 11. The length of the CDR3 is 16 residues. Germline loops: CDR1 WNHNN, CDR2 SYGVQD (reference sequence). CDR3 coding DNA: TGCGCCAGCAGTGACCTTCCGGGACAGGGAACCGACGAGCAGTACTTC. Protein: CASSDLPGQGTDEQYF.

The chain uses TRBV19 and TRBJ1-5, with D maybe TRBD1 (5 bases). Trimming shortened V by 5 bases and J by 1 base, and 15 bases separated the two germline ends. Germline CDR1 reads LNHDA; CDR2 reads SQIVND (reference sequence). The CDR3 is made up of 16 amino acids. The CDR3 nucleotides are TGTGCCAGTAGTCCCCTAGGGGCCGGGAGCAATCAGCCCCAGCATTTT. It translates to CASSPLGAGSNQPQHF.